Below are 18 T cell receptor beta chains sequenced from a single sample in a study of blood T cell repertoires in COVID-19. Generated by immunoSEQ multiplex PCR, the TCRdb table keeps only in-frame clones and is missing some. The sample includes 100,000 or so clones, 85% seen only once; the top ten take 4% to 5%. Sequenced sample: peripheral blood. All receptors derive from a man aged 45-60 years with acute or convalescent COVID-19.

The chain has TRBV7-9 and TRBJ2-1; 10 bases agree with TRBD2. The CDR3 loop spans 15 amino acids. V was clipped by 6 bases and J by 0 bases; unmatched bases: 2. Germline values: CDR1 SEHNR, CDR2 FQNEAQ (reference sequence). The DNA for the CDR3 is TGTGCCAGCAGTCTAGCGGGAGTCTCCTACAATGAGCAGTTCTTC. It yields the protein CASSLAGVSYNEQFF. Based on the CDR3 plus reference TRBV7-9 and TRBJ2-1, the full variable domain is DTGVSQNPRHKITKRGQNVTFRCDPISEHNRLYWYRQTLGQGPEFLTYFQNEAQLEKSRLLSDRFSAERPKGSFSTLEIQRTEQGDSAMYLCASSLAGVSYNEQFFGPGTRLTVL.

The rearrangement joins TRBV2 to TRBJ1-3, with no clear D. This CDR3 has 12 residues. The V end was cut by 10 bases, the J end by 2 bases, with 9 bases between. Germline CDR1 reads SNHLY; CDR2 reads FYNNEI. CDR3 sequence reads: CATSPPGNTIYF. The CDR3 bases are TGTGCCACCTCCCCCCCTGGAAACACCATATATTTT.

The rearrangement links TRBV6-2 or TRBV6-3 to TRBJ2-5; D possibly corresponds to TRBD1 (6 bases). The germline V gene has CDR1 MNHEY and CDR2 SVGEGT. V gave up 2 bases and J gave up 0 bases, with 10 bases separating them. CDR3 length: 15 residues. This chain's CDR3 is CASSYQGQYQETQYF. As DNA, the CDR3 is TGTGCCAGCAGTTACCAGGGGCAGTACCAAGAGACCCAGTACTTC.

The chain carries TRBV6-5 and TRBJ1-6; possible D gene TRBD1, 6 bases. The CDR3 is 15 residues long. Trimming cost V 5 bases and J 7 bases, with 15 bases left between them. Germline V gives CDR1 MNHEY, CDR2 SVGAGI. The CDR3 coding sequence is TGTGCCAGCAGTCCTTACAGGGACGGAAATTCACCCCTCCACTTT. This translates into CASSPYRDGNSPLHF.

The V and J genes are TRBV12-5 and TRBJ2-1; 8 nucleotides agree with TRBD2. Germline values: CDR1 LGHNT, CDR2 FRNRAP. The CDR3 spans 15 residues. The ends lost 6 bases at V and 5 bases at J; junction bases unmatched: 9. For the CDR3, the DNA is TGTGCTAGTGGACCGCCCCCACTAGCGGACAATGAGCAGTTCTTC. Residues: CASGPPPLADNEQFF.

In DNA form, the CDR3 reads TGTGCCAGCAGCTCCAGTCGGGCTAACTATGGCTACACCTTC. Its protein product is CASSSSRANYGYTF. This sequence joins TRBV11-2 and TRBJ1-2; D gene ambiguous. Between the trimmed V and J ends, which lost 4 bases and 0 bases, there was a span of 9 bases. The CDR3 consists of 14 residues. Germline V gives CDR1 SGHAT, CDR2 FQNNGV.

V usage is TRBV9 and J usage is TRBJ1-3; 7 positions agree with TRBD1. The germline V gene encodes CDR1 SGDLS and CDR2 YYNGEE. Trimming at V came to 0 bases and at J to 0 bases, leaving 9 bases not matched to a gene. The CDR3 consists of 18 residues. DNA of the CDR3: TGTGCCAGCAGCGTAGGGTCTACAGGGGCCAACTCTGGAAACACCATATATTTT. Translation gives CASSVGSTGANSGNTIYF.

This clone occurred a few times. The chain employs TRBV2 and TRBJ1-6; D unresolved. The CDR3 is 15 residues long. Trimming cost V 6 bases and J 5 bases, with 14 bases left between them. Germline-derived CDR1 and CDR2 are SNHLY and FYNNEI. CDR3 sequence reads: CASRVSSSDNSPLHF. CDR3 coding DNA: TGTGCCAGCAGGGTCTCTAGCAGCGATAATTCACCCCTCCACTTT.

The CDR3 region has the DNA TGTGCCAGCAGCTTAGCGCTCGGCGGGGCTGCCACTGAAGCTTTCTTT. Protein product: CASSLALGGAATEAFF. The chain is built from TRBV7-6 and TRBJ1-1, with a weak D call TRBD1 (5 bases). V shed 0 bases and J shed 4 bases, with 15 bases lying between them. CDR3 length: 16 amino acids. The germline gives CDR1 SGHVS, CDR2 FNYEAQ. Drawing the rest from reference TRBV7-6 and TRBJ1-1, the complete variable domain is GAGVSQSPRYKVTKRGQDVALRCDPISGHVSLYWYRQALGQGPEFLTYFNYEAQQDKSGLPNDRFSAERPEGSISTLTIQRTEQRDSAMYRCASSLALGGAATEAFFGQGTRLTVV.

The chain combines TRBV9 with TRBJ1-2, with 10 bases aligning to TRBD1. The ends lost 5 bases at V and 5 bases at J; junction bases unmatched: 3. The CDR3 loop spans 13 amino acids. Looked up from germline, CDR1 is SGDLS and CDR2 is YYNGEE. The CDR3 here is CASRGGQGYGYTF. The CDR3 DNA reads TGTGCCAGCAGGGGGGGACAGGGGTATGGCTACACCTTC.

The chain employs TRBV27 and TRBJ2-2, with no clear D. The CDR3 totals 12 residues. V was pared by 6 bases and J by 4 bases, with 6 bases between. CDR1 MNHEY and CDR2 SMNVEV come from the germline V gene (reference sequence). The CDR3: CASRLSTGELFF. The CDR3 region has the DNA TGTGCCAGCAGGCTAAGCACCGGGGAGCTGTTTTTT.

The chain recombines TRBV18 with TRBJ1-1; D unclear. Trimming shortened V by 0 bases and J by 0 bases, and 5 bases separated the two germline ends. The CDR3 is 14 residues long. Germline V gene data show CDR1 as KGHSH and CDR2 as LQKENI. CDR3 residues: CASSPPSMNTEAFF. The CDR3 nucleotides are TGTGCCAGCTCACCACCGAGTATGAACACTGAAGCTTTCTTT.

CDR3 loop: CASSYFQNTEAFF. CDR3 DNA sequence: TGTGCCAGCAGTTACTTCCAGAACACTGAAGCTTTCTTT. This chain links TRBV6-5 with TRBJ1-1, with D uncertain. Germline-derived CDR1 and CDR2 are MNHEY and SVGAGI. This CDR3 has 13 residues. Trimming stripped 1 base from V and 1 base from J, with 4 bases between.

This chain links TRBV5-1 with TRBJ1-5, with D maybe TRBD1 (6 bases). Germline CDR1 SGHRS, CDR2 YFSETQ. This CDR3 has 13 residues. V lost 4 bases and J 5 bases, leaving 10 bases between the germline ends. The CDR3 here is CASSPDSYQPQHF. DNA for the CDR3: TGCGCCAGCAGCCCGGACAGTTATCAGCCCCAGCATTTT.

V and J are TRBV23-1 and TRBJ1-1; maybe TRBD1 (6 bases). Being an ORF, TRBV23-1 has a function that is uncertain. The CDR3 has 12 amino acids. Deletions cut 7 bases from V and 5 bases from J, with 11 bases between. The CDR3 protein is CASIQGGTEAFF. The CDR3 bases are TGCGCCAGCATACAGGGTGGTACTGAAGCTTTCTTT.

The V call is TRBV21-1, the J call TRBJ2-3; the table's TRBD1 call for D was not verified on the DNA. TRBV21-1 is designated a pseudogene. This CDR3 spans 18 amino acids. The CDR3 coding sequence is TGTGCCAGCAGCCACTATCACTTGGACAGGCGCAGCACAGATACGCAGTATTTT. Translating it yields CASSHYHLDRRSTDTQYF.

This chain joins TRBV4-2 and TRBJ2-3, with D hard to call. Trimming pared 0 bases from V and 10 bases from J, leaving 8 bases between. This CDR3 is 12 amino acids long. Germline lookup yields CDR1 LGHNA and CDR2 YNFKEQ. The DNA for the CDR3 is TGTGCCAGCAGCCAAGATCTTCCAGCGCAGTATTTT. Its translation is CASSQDLPAQYF.

This chain links TRBV6-5 with TRBJ2-7, with D possibly being TRBD1 (6 bases). The V end lost 8 bases, the J end lost 2 bases, and 13 bases lay between the germline ends. Germline CDR1 is MNHEY and CDR2 is SVGAGI. The CDR3 length is 13 residues. Here the CDR3 reads CASWTAQTYEQYF. The CDR3 nucleotides are TGTGCCAGCTGGACAGCCCAGACCTACGAGCAGTACTTC.